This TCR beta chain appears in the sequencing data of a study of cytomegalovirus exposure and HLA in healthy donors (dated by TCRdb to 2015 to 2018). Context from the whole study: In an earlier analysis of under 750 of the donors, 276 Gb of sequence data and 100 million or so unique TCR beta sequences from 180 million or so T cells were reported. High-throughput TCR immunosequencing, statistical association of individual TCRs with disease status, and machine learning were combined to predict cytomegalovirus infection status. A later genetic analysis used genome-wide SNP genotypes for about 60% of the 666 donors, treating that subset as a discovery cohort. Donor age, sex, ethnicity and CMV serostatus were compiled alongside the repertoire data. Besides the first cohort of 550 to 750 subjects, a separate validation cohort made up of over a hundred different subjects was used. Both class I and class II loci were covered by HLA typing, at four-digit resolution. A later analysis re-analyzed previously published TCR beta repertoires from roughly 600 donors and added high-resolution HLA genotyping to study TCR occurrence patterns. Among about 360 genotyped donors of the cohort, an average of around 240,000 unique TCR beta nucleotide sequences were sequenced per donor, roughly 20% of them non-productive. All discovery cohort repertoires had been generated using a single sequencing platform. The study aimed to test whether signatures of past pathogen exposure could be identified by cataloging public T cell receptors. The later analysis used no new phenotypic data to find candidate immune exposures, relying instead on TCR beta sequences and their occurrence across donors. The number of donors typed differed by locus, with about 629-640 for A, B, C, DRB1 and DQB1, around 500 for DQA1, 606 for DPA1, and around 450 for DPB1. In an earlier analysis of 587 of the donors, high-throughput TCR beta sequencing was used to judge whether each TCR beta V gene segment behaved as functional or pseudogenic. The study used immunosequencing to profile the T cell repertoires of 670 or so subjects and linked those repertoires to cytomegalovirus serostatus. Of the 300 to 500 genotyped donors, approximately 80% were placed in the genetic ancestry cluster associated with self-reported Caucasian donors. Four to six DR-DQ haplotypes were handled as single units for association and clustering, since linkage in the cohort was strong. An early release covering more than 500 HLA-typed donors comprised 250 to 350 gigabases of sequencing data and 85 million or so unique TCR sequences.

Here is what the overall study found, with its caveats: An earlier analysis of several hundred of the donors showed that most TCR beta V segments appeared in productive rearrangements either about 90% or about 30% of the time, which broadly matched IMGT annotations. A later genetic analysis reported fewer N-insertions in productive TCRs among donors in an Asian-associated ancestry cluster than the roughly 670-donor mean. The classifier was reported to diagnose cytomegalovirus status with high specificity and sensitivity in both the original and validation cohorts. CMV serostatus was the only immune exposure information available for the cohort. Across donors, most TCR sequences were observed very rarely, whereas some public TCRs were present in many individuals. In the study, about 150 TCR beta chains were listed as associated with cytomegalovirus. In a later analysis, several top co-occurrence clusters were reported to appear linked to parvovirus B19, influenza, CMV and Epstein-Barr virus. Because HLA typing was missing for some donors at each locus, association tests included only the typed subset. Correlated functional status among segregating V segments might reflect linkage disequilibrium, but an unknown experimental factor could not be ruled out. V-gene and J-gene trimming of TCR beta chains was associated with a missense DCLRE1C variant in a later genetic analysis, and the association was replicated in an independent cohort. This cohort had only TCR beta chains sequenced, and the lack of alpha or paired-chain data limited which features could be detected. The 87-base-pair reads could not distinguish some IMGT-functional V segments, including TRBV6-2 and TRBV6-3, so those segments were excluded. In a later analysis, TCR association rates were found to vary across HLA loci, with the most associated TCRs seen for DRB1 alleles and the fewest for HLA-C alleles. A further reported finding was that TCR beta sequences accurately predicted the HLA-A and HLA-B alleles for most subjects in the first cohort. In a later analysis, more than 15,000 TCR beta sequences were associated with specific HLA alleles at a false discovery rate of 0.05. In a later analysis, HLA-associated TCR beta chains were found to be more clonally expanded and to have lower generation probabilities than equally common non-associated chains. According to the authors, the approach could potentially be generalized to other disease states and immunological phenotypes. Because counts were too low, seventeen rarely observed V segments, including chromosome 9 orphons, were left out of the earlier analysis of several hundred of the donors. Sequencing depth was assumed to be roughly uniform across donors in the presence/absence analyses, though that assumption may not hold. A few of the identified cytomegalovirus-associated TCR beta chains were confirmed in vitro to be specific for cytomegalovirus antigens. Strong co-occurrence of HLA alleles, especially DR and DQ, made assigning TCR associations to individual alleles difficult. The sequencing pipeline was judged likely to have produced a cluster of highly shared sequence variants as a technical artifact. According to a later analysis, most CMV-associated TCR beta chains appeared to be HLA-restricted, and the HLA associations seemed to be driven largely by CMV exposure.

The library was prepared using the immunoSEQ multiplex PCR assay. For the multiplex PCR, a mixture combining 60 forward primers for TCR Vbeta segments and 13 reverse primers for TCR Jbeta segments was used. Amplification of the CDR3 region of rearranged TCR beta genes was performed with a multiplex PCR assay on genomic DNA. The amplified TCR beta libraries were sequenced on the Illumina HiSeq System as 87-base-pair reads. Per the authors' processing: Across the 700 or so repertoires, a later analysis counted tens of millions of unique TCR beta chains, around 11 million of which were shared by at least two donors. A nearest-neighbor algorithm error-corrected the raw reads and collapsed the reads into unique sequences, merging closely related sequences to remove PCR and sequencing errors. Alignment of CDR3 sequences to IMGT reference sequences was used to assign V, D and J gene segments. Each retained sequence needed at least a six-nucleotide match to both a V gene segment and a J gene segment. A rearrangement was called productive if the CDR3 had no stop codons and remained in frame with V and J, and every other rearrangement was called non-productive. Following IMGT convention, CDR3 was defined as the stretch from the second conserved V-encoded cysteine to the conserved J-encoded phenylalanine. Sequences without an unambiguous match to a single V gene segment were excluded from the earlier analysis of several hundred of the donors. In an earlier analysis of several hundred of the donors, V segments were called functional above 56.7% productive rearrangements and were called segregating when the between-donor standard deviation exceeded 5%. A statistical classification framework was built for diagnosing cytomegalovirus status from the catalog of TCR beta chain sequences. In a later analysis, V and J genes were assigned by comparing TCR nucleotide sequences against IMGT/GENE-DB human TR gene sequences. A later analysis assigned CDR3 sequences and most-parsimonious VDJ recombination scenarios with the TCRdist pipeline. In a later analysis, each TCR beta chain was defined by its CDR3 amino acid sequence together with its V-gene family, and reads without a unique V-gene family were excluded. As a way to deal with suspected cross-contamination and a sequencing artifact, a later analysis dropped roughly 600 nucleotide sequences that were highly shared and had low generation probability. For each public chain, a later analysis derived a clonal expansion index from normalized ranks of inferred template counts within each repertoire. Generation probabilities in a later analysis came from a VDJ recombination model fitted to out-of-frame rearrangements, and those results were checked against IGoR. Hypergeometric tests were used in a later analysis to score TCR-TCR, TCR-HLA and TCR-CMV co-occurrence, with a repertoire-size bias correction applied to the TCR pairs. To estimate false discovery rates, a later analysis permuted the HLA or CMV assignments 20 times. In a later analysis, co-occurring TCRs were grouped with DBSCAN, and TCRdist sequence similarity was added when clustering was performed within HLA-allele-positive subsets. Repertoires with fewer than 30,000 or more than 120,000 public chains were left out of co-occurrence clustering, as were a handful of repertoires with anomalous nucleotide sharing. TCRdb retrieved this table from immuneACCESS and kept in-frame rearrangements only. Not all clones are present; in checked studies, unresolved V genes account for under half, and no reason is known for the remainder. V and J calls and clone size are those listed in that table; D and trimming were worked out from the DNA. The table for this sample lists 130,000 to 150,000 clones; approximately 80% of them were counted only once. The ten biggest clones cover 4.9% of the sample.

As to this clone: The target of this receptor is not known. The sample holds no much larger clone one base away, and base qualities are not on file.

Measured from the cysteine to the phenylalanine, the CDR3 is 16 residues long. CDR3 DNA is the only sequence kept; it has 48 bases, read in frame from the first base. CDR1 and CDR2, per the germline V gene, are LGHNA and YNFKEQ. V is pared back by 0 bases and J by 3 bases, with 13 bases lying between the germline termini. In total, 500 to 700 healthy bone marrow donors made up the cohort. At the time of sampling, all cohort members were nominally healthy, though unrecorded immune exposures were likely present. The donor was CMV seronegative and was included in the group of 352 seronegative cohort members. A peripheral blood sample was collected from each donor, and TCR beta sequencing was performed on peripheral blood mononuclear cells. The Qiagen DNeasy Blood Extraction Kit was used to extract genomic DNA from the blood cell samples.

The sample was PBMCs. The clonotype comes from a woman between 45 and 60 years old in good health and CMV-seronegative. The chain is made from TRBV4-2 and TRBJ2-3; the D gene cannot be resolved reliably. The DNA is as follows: TGTGCCAGCAGCCAAGAAGGCGAGACTCTAACAGATACGCAGTATTTT. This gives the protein CASSQEGETLTDTQYF.